Reported below is one TCR beta chain. This specimen belongs to a study of technical replicates of blood from a handful of donors. The V gene lost 2 bases and the J gene lost 0 bases, with 8 bases spanning the gap. CDR1 SNHLY and CDR2 FYNNEI come from the germline V gene. This CDR3 has 16 residues. Sequencing was performed with immunoSEQ multiplex PCR; in TCRdb, only in-frame clones are kept and a portion is missing. The data show tens of thousands of clones, over 95% seen once. The gene calls are TRBV2 and TRBJ2-6; D is ambiguous. This clonotype was obtained from a human donor in good health. Sequenced input: T cells isolated from PBMCs. The CDR3 nucleotides are TGTGCCAGCAGTGAAACCCAGGCCTCTGGGGCCAACGTCCTGACTTTC. This sequence encodes CASSETQASGANVLTF.